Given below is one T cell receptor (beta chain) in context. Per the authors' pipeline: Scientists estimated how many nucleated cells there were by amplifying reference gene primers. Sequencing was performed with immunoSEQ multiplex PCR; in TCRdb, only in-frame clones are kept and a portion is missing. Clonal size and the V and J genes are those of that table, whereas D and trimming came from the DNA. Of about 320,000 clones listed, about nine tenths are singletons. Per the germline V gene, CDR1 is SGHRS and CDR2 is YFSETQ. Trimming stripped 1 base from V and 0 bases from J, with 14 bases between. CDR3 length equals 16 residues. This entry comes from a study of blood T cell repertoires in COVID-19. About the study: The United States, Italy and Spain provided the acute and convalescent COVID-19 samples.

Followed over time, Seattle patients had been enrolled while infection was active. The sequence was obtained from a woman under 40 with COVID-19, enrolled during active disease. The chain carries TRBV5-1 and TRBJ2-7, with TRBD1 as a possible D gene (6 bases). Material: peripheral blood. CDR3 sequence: CASSLQGSDVSYEQYF. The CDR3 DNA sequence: TGCGCCAGCAGCTTGCAGGGGAGCGACGTCTCCTACGAGCAGTACTTC.